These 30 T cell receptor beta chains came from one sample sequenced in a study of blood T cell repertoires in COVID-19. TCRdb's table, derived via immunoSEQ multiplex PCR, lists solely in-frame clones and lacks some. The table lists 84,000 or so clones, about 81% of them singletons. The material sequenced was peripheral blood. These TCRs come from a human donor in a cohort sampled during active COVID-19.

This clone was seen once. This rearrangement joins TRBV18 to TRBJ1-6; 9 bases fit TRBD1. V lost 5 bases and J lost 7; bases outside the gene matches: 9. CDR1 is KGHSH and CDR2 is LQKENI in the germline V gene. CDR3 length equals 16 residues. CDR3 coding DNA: TGTGCCAGCTCATCCTCCGGGGACAGGGCAAATTCACCCCTCCACTTT. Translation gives CASSSSGDRANSPLHF.

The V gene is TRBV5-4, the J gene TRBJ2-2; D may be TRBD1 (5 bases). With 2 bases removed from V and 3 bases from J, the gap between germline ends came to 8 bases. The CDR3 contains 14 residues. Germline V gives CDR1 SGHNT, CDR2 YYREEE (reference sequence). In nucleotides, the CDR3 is TGTGCCAGCAGCTTTGGGGCGGACACCGGGGAGCTGTTTTTT. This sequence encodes CASSFGADTGELFF.

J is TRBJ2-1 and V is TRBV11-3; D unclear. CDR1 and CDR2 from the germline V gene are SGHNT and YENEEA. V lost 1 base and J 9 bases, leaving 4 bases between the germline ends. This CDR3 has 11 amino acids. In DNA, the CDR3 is TGTGCCAGCAGCTTAGGTAGTGAGCAGTTCTTC. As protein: CASSLGSEQFF.

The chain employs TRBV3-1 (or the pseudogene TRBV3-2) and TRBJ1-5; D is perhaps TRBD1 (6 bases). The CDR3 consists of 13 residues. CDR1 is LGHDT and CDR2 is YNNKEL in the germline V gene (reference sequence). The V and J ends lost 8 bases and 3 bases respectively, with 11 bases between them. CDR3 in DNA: TGTGCCAGCCGCGGGGGGCTCAATCAGCCCCAGCATTTT. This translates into CASRGGLNQPQHF.

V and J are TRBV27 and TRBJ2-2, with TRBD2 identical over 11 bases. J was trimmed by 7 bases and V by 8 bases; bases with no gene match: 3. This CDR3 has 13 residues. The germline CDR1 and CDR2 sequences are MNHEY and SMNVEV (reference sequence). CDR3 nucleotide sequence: TGTGCCAGCGGACTAGCGGGCGACGGGGAGCTGTTTTTT. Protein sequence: CASGLAGDGELFF.

CDR3 sequence: CASSRDRGPGEQYF. In DNA form, the CDR3 reads TGTGCCAGCAGCAGGGACAGGGGGCCAGGGGAGCAGTACTTC. The gene calls are TRBV3-1 (or the pseudogene TRBV3-2) and TRBJ2-7; TRBD1 agrees at 12 bases. V was pared by 5 bases and J by 7 bases, with 6 bases of the junction left unmatched. The CDR3 spans 14 residues. Germline loops: CDR1 LGHDT, CDR2 YNNKEL (reference sequence).

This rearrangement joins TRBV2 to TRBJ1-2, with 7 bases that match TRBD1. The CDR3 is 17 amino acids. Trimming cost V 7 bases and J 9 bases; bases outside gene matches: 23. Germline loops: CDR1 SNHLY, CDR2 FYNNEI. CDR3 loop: CASTLNLPRRGLSSYTF. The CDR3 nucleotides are TGTGCCAGCACCCTTAACCTCCCCCGCAGGGGGTTATCAAGCTACACCTTC.

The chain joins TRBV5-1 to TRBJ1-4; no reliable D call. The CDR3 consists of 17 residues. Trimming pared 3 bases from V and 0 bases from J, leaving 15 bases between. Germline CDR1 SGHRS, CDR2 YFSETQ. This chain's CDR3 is CASSSAEAFATNEKLFF. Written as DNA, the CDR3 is TGCGCCAGCAGCTCCGCGGAGGCTTTTGCAACTAATGAAAAACTGTTTTTT.

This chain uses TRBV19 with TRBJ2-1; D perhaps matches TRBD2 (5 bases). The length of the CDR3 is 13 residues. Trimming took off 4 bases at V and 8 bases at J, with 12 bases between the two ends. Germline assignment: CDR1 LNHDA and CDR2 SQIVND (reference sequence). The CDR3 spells CASSTQLVYEQFF. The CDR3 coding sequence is TGTGCCAGTAGTACCCAACTAGTTTATGAGCAGTTCTTC.

The CDR3 reads CASSPRQVRNQPQHF. CDR3 bases: TGTGCCAGCAGCCCCAGACAGGTGCGGAATCAGCCCCAGCATTTT. V and J are TRBV6-2 or TRBV6-3 and TRBJ1-5; a weak D match, TRBD1 (6 bases). Germline V gene sequence: CDR1 MNHEY, CDR2 SVGEGT. The CDR3 covers 15 residues. Deletions cut 6 bases from V and 4 bases from J, with 16 bases between.

This CDR3 reads CAISGHGDRGLEQYF. The CDR3 nucleotides are TGTGCCATCAGTGGACACGGGGACAGGGGCCTCGAGCAGTACTTC. The V gene is TRBV10-3, the J gene TRBJ2-7; TRBD1 matches at 10 bases. The V segment lost 4 bases and the J segment 6 bases; nucleotides outside the gene matches: 9. The CDR3 has 15 amino acids. Germline CDR1 is ENHRY and CDR2 is SYGVKD.

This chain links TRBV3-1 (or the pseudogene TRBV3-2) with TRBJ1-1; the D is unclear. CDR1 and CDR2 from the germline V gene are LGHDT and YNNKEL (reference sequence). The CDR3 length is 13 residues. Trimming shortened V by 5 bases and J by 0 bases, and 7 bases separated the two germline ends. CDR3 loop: CASSFSMNTEAFF. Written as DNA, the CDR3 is TGTGCCAGCAGCTTTTCTATGAACACTGAAGCTTTCTTT.

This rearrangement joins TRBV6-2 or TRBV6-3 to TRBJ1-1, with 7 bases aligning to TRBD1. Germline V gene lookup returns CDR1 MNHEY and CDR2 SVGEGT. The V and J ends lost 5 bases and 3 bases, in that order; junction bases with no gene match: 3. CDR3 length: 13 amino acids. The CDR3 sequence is CASSPQGDTEAFF. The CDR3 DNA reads TGTGCCAGCAGTCCCCAGGGGGACACTGAAGCTTTCTTT.

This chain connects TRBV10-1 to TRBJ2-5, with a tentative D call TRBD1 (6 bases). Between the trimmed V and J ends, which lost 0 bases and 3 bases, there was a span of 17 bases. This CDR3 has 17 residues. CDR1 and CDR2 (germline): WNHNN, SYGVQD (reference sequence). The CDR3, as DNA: TGCGCCAGCAGTGAGTCCGCCCCCGCGGACAGAGAAGAGACCCAGTACTTC. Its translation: CASSESAPADREETQYF.

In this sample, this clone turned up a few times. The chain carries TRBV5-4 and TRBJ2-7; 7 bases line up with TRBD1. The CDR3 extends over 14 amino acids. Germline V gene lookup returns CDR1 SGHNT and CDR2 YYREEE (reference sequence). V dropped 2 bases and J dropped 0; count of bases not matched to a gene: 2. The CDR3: CASSFDRASYEQYF. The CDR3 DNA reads TGTGCCAGCAGCTTCGACAGGGCCTCCTACGAGCAGTACTTC.

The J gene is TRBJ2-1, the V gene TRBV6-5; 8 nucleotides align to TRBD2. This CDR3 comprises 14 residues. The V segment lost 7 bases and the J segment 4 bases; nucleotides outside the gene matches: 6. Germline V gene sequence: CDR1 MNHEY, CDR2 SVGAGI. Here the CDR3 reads CASILADLYNEQFF. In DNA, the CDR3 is TGTGCCAGCATACTAGCGGACCTTTACAATGAGCAGTTCTTC.

The CDR3 bases are TGTGCCAGCAGCCGACCGGGACAGGGGGTCGTCGGGGAGCTGTTTTTT. Protein sequence: CASSRPGQGVVGELFF. V usage is TRBV4-2 and J usage is TRBJ2-2; 11 bases align to TRBD1. The CDR3 covers 16 residues. Trimming removed 4 bases from V and 7 bases from J; junction bases left unmatched: 8. Germline V gene lookup returns CDR1 LGHNA and CDR2 YNFKEQ.

The CDR3 region is CASGLGTENSPLHF. The CDR3 DNA is TGTGCTAGTGGCCTGGGGACAGAAAATTCACCCCTCCACTTT. V and J are TRBV12-5 and TRBJ1-6; 7 nucleotides agree with TRBD1. The CDR3 contains 14 residues. Per germline, CDR1 LGHNT and CDR2 FRNRAP. Unmatched junction bases numbered 6, after V lost 6 bases and J lost 7 bases.

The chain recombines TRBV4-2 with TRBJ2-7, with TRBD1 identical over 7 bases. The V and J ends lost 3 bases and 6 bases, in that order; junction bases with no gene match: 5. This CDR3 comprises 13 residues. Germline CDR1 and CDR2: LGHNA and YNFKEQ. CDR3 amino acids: CASSQLQGSEQYF. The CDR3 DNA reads TGTGCCAGCAGCCAGTTACAGGGGAGCGAGCAGTACTTC.

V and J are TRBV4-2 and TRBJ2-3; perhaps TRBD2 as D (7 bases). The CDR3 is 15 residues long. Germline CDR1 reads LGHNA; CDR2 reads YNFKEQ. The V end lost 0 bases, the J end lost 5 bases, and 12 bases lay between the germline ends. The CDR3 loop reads CASSQEGGGGDTQYF. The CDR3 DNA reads TGTGCCAGCAGCCAAGAAGGGGGGGGCGGAGATACGCAGTATTTT.

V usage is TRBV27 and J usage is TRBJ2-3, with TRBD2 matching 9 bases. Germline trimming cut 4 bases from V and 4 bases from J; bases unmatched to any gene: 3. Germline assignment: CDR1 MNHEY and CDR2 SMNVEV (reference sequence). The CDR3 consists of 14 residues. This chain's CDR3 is CASSWRGGADTQYF. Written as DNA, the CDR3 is TGTGCCAGCAGTTGGCGGGGGGGTGCAGATACGCAGTATTTT.

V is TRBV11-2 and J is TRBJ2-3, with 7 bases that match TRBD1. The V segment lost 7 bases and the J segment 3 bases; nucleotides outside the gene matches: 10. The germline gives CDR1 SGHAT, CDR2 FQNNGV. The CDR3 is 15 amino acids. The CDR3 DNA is TGTGCCAGCAAAAACCGGACAGGTGCTACAGATACGCAGTATTTT. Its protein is CASKNRTGATDTQYF.

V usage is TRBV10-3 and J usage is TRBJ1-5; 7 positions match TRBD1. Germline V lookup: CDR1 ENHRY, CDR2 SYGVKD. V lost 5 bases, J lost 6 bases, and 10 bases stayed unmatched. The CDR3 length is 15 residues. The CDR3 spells CAISSGDRVPQPQHF. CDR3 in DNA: TGTGCCATCAGTAGCGGCGACAGGGTCCCTCAGCCCCAGCATTTT.

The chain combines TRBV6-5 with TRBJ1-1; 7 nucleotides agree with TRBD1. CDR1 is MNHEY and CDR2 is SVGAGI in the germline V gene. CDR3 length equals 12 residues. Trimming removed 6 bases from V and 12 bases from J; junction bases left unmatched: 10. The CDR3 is CASRMDRWLPFF. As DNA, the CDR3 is TGTGCCAGCAGAATGGACAGGTGGTTGCCTTTCTTT.

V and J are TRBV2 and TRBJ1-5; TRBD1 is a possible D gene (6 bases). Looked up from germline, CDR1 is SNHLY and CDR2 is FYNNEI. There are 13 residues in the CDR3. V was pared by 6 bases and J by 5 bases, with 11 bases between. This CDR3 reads CASSRDTDQPQHF. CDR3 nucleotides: TGTGCCAGCAGCCGGGACACCGATCAGCCCCAGCATTTT. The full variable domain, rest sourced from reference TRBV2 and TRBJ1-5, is EPEVTQTPSHQVTQMGQEVILRCVPISNHLYFYWYRQILGQKVEFLVSFYNNEISEKSEIFDDQFSVERPDGSNFTLKIRSTKLEDSAMYFCASSRDTDQPQHFGDGTRLSIL.

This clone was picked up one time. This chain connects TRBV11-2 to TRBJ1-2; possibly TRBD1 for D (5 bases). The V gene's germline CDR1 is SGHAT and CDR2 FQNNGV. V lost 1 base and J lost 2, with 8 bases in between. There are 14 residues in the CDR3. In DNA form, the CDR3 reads TGTGCCAGCAGCTTAGTCACAGGCAACTATGGCTACACCTTC. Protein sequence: CASSLVTGNYGYTF.

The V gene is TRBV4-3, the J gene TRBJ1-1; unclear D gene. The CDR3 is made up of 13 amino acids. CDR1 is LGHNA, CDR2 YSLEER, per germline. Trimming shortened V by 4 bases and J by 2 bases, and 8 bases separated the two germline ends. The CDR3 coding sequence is TGCGCCAGCAGCCGGGCCGGTAACACTGAAGCTTTCTTT. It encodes CASSRAGNTEAFF.

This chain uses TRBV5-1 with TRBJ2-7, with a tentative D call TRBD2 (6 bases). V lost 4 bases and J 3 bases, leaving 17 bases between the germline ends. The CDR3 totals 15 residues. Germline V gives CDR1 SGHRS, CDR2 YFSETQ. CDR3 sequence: CASSLGTQRDYEQYF. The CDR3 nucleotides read TGCGCCAGCAGCCTAGGGACTCAACGAGACTACGAGCAGTACTTC.

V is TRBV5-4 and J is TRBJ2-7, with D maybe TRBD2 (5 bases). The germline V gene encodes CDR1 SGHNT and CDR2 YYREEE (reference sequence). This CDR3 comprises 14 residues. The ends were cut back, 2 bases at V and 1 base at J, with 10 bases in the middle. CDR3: CASSFGQRSYEQYF. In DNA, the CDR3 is TGTGCCAGCAGCTTCGGGCAGCGGTCCTACGAGCAGTACTTC.

In DNA form, the CDR3 reads TGTGCCAGCAGTGAGGTCCGAGGGTCCGGGGAGCTGTTTTTT. This gives the protein CASSEVRGSGELFF. The chain joins TRBV6-4 to TRBJ2-2, with a tentative D call TRBD2 (5 bases). Between the trimmed V and J ends, which lost 3 bases and 6 bases, there was a span of 11 bases. The length of the CDR3 is 14 residues. From germline, CDR1 is MRHNA and CDR2 SNTAGT.